The clone carrying this T cell receptor beta chain was counted between two and nine times. Its specificity is unknown. Assembly of TCR beta libraries relied on iRepertoire HTBI primers together with Arm-PCR of CDR3 regions. TCRdb used MiXCR to reprocess the multiplex PCR reads, holding one entry per CDR3 protein. The repertoire holds about 310,000 distinct CDR3 sequences, with roughly a fifth as singletons. The time point denotes: persistent/refractory GD, antithyroid drugs over 5 years with positive TRAb. Making the TCR library involved RNA that had been extracted from PBMCs. This specimen belongs to a study of regulatory T cells in long-lasting Graves disease. Findings and limits, study-wide: Lower TCR diversity was seen in persistent Graves' patients than in newly diagnosed ones.

Germline lookup yields CDR1 LNHDA and CDR2 SQIVND (reference sequence). The CDR3 covers 13 residues. Trimming stripped 1 base from V and 6 bases from J, with 6 bases between. The gene calls are TRBV19 and TRBJ2-2; D is unclear. Sequenced material: peripheral blood mononuclear cells (PBMCs), taken when the disease was refractory, from a patient treated with antithyroid drugs. This receptor was taken from a female donor with Graves disease. The CDR3 protein is CASSIVVAGELFF. CDR3 nucleotides: TGTGCCAGTAGTATAGTCGTAGCCGGGGAGCTGTTTTTT.